Detailed here is one T cell receptor beta chain. Those who participated ranged in age from roughly 18 to 100 years and resided in 20 to 30 US areas. Recovery meant two consecutive negative NP/OP PCR tests, professional clearance, or resolved symptoms. This record belongs to a study of blood T cell repertoires in COVID-19. The CDR3 runs 19 residues. The V and J ends lost 5 bases and 4 bases, in that order; junction bases with no gene match: 19. Per germline, CDR1 SGHVS and CDR2 FQNEAQ. Clones were sequenced by immunoSEQ multiplex PCR, and TCRdb holds only the in-frame ones, with some missing. This sample carries about 470,000 clones, about nine tenths of them seen once, and the ten largest clones take 0.7%.

The specimen sequenced was PBMCs or T cells enriched from blood (not recorded which). The receptor was derived from a woman between 18 and 29 years old who had recovered from COVID-19. The chain joins TRBV7-8 to TRBJ2-1; 8 bases align to TRBD2. The CDR3 reads CASSPAGGGTINLYNEQFF. Here the CDR3 DNA reads TGTGCCAGCAGCCCGGCCGGGGGGGGAACTATTAACCTTTACAATGAGCAGTTCTTC. The variable domain in full, with the rest retrieved from reference TRBV7-8 and TRBJ2-1, is GAGVSQSPRYKVAKRGQDVALRCDPISGHVSLFWYQQALGQGPEFLTYFQNEAQLDKSGLPSDRFFAERPEGSVSTLKIQRTQQEDSAVYLCASSPAGGGTINLYNEQFFGPGTRLTVL.